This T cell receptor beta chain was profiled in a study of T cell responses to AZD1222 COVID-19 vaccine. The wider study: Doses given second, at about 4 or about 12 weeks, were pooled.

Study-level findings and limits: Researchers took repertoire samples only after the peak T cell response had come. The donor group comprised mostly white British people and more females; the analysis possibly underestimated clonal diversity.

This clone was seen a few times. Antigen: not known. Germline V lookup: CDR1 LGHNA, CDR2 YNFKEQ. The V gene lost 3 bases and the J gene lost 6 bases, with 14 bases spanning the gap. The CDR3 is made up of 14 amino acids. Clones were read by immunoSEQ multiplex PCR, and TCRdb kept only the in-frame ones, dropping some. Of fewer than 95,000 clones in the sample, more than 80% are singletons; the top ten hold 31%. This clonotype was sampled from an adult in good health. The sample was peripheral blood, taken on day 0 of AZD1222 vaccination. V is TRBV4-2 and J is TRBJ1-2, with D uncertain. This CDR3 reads CASSHLGRKDGYTF. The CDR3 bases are TGTGCCAGCAGCCATCTCGGACGAAAGGATGGCTACACCTTC.